What follows is one T cell receptor (beta chain) and its context. Its antigen is currently unknown. The data originate from a study of chemoradiotherapy in HPV16-positive cancers. Study-level points and caveats: HPV-specific T cells were functionally defined from only a couple of HPV16-positive patients. Candidate HPV-specific clones and E7-related TCR motifs grew in tumor during treatment.

Produced via immunoSEQ multiplex PCR; TCRdb's table is partial and in-frame only. The sample yields thousands of clones, roughly 80% seen once. This TCR came from a human donor with HPV-associated anogenital cancer. Sampling was performed from a patient who underwent chemoradiotherapy.

The CDR3 spells CASSVGLRQGAGEQYF. The CDR3 region has the DNA TGTGCCAGCAGCGTGGGGTTGAGACAGGGGGCAGGCGAGCAGTACTTC. The chain couples TRBV9 to TRBJ2-7; 10 bases map to TRBD1. The CDR3 is 16 amino acids. Losses at the gene ends were 2 bases for V and 6 bases for J; bases not matched to a gene: 11. Looked up from germline, CDR1 is SGDLS and CDR2 is YYNGEE.